The 27 T cell receptor beta chains reported below all come from one sample, sequenced in a study of blood T cell repertoires in COVID-19. Measured with immunoSEQ multiplex PCR; TCRdb has only the in-frame clones, and not every one. The repertoire has some 120,000 clones, around 90% of them found once; the top ten carry about 4.5%. Sample: peripheral blood. The receptors shown here come from a man in his sixties with COVID-19, enrolled during active disease.

V is TRBV6-4 and J is TRBJ1-4, with D unclear. The V gene's germline CDR1 is MRHNA and CDR2 SNTAGT. V lost 7 bases, J lost 6 bases, and 12 bases lay in between. The CDR3 totals 13 residues. This CDR3 reads CASTLSRDEKLFF. The CDR3 nucleotides read TGTGCCAGCACCCTCTCGCGGGATGAAAAACTGTTTTTT.

This sequence joins TRBV11-3 and TRBJ2-2; TRBD2 agrees at 7 bases. The V and J ends lost 2 bases and 0 bases, in that order; junction bases with no gene match: 3. The CDR3 spans 16 residues. Germline V lookup: CDR1 SGHNT, CDR2 YENEEA. In nucleotides, the CDR3 is TGTGCCAGCAGCTTATTAGCGGGCTCGAACACCGGGGAGCTGTTTTTT. It specifies CASSLLAGSNTGELFF.

The genes are TRBV5-4 and TRBJ1-2; 7 nucleotides match TRBD1. This CDR3 has 15 amino acids. The J segment lost 7 bases and the V segment lost 0 bases, leaving 9 bases of the junction unmatched. Germline assignment: CDR1 SGHNT and CDR2 YYREEE (reference sequence). CDR3 residues: CASSLGQGVGSGYTF. The CDR3 DNA sequence: TGTGCCAGCAGCTTGGGACAGGGAGTTGGAAGTGGCTACACCTTC. Based on the CDR3 plus reference TRBV5-4 and TRBJ1-2, the full variable domain is ETGVTQSPTHLIKTRGQQVTLRCSSQSGHNTVSWYQQALGQGPQFIFQYYREEENGRGNFPPRFSGLQFPNYSSELNVNALELDDSALYLCASSLGQGVGSGYTFGSGTRLTVV.

In its sample, this clone was seen a few times. This chain uses TRBV5-1 with TRBJ2-2, with 7 positions matching TRBD2. This CDR3 has 15 residues. Germline CDR1 and CDR2: SGHRS and YFSETQ. After removal of 0 bases from V and 5 bases from J, the junction contained 4 bases not matched to a gene. For the CDR3, the DNA is TGCGCCAGCAGCTTGGGAAGCGGGGTAACCGGGGAGCTGTTTTTT. Translation: CASSLGSGVTGELFF.

The rearrangement links TRBV6-2 or TRBV6-3 to TRBJ2-7; D is unresolved. V gave up 4 bases and J gave up 3 bases, with 7 bases separating them. Germline CDR1 and CDR2: MNHEY and SVGEGT. CDR3 length: 12 amino acids. CDR3 region: CASSSASYEQYF. CDR3 sequence (DNA): TGTGCCAGCAGTTCCGCTAGCTACGAGCAGTACTTC.

The V call is TRBV9, the J call TRBJ1-1; D not certain. Germline V lookup: CDR1 SGDLS, CDR2 YYNGEE. V lost 0 bases, J lost 4 bases, and 7 bases lay in between. CDR3 size: 13 residues. For the CDR3, the DNA is TGTGCCAGCAGCGTAGACGGTCCCACTGAAGCTTTCTTT. This encodes CASSVDGPTEAFF.

The CDR3 is CASSFVPDSEAFF. Here the CDR3 DNA reads TGCGCCAGCAGCTTTGTGCCGGACAGTGAAGCTTTCTTT. The J gene is TRBJ1-1, the V gene TRBV5-1, with D perhaps matching TRBD1 (6 bases). The CDR3 runs to 13 residues. Deletions cut 2 bases from V and 7 bases from J, with 12 bases between. In germline, CDR1 is SGHRS, CDR2 YFSETQ. The whole variable domain, remainder taken from reference TRBV5-1 and TRBJ1-1, is KAGVTQTPRYLIKTRGQQVTLSCSPISGHRSVSWYQQTPGQGLQFLFEYFSETQRNKGNFPGRFSGRQFSNSRSEMNVSTLELGDSALYLCASSFVPDSEAFFGQGTRLTVV.

The chain is built from TRBV7-9 and TRBJ2-7, with unresolved D. V shed 4 bases and J shed 4 bases, with 11 bases lying between them. Germline V gene sequence: CDR1 SEHNR, CDR2 FQNEAQ (reference sequence). This CDR3 comprises 13 residues. In nucleotides, the CDR3 is TGTGCCAGCAGCTCCCTTAATTCGTACGAGCAGTACTTC. Translated: CASSSLNSYEQYF.

The V and J genes are TRBV3-1 (or the pseudogene TRBV3-2) and TRBJ1-4; D not resolved. The CDR3 runs to 13 residues. Trimming removed 1 base at V and 7 bases at J, with 7 bases between. Germline V gives CDR1 LGHDT, CDR2 YNNKEL (reference sequence). The CDR3: CASSQVVSEKLFF. CDR3 DNA: TGTGCCAGCAGCCAAGTGGTCAGTGAAAAACTGTTTTTT.

This chain uses TRBV19 with TRBJ2-7, with 9 bases fitting TRBD1. After removal of 3 bases from V and 4 bases from J, the junction contained 7 bases not matched to a gene. Germline V gene lookup returns CDR1 LNHDA and CDR2 SQIVND (reference sequence). This CDR3 comprises 15 residues. The CDR3 coding sequence is TGTGCCAGTAGTATCTCGACAGGGGGAGAGTACGAGCAGTACTTC. It codes for CASSISTGGEYEQYF. Based on the CDR3 plus reference TRBV19 and TRBJ2-7, the full variable domain is DGGITQSPKYLFRKEGQNVTLSCEQNLNHDAMYWYRQDPGQGLRLIYYSQIVNDFQKGDIAEGYSVSREKKESFPLTVTSAQKNPTAFYLCASSISTGGEYEQYFGPGTRLTVT.

This clone was seen more than once but under ten times. V usage is TRBV19 and J usage is TRBJ2-7, with 8 bases identical to TRBD1. CDR3 length: 14 residues. Germline CDR1 LNHDA, CDR2 SQIVND (reference sequence). The V and J ends lost 4 bases and 2 bases, in that order; junction bases with no gene match: 4. CDR3 residues: CASSTDRGAYEQYF. In nucleotides, the CDR3 is TGTGCCAGTAGTACCGACAGGGGAGCCTACGAGCAGTACTTC.

This chain links TRBV27 with TRBJ1-4; TRBD1 agrees at 10 bases. The CDR3 has 13 amino acids. The ends lost 6 bases at V and 8 bases at J; junction bases unmatched: 3. In germline, CDR1 is MNHEY, CDR2 SMNVEV (reference sequence). In nucleotides, the CDR3 is TGTGCCAGCAGGAGACAGGGGGCGGAAAAACTGTTTTTT. This gives the protein CASRRQGAEKLFF.

CDR3 nucleotide sequence: TGTGCCGGGGGGTCAATGTTTGGGGCCAACGTCCTGACTTTC. The encoded protein is CAGGSMFGANVLTF. This chain links TRBV6-5 with TRBJ2-6; maybe TRBD2 (6 bases). The germline V and J ends were trimmed by 11 bases and 3 bases, with 14 bases remaining between them. Looked up from germline, CDR1 is MNHEY and CDR2 is SVGAGI. The CDR3 has 14 residues.

The rearrangement links TRBV28 to TRBJ2-7, with TRBD1 identical over 10 bases. Per germline, CDR1 MDHEN and CDR2 SYDVKM. V lost 3 bases and J lost 4; bases outside the gene matches: 3. This CDR3 region has 14 residues. The CDR3 region has the DNA TGTGCCAGCAGTTTTGGGACAGGGGTGTACGAGCAGTACTTC. Translating gives CASSFGTGVYEQYF.

The CDR3 loop reads CASSLAGVDGYTF. Here the CDR3 DNA reads TGTGCCAGCAGCTTAGCAGGGGTCGATGGCTACACCTTC. The chain combines TRBV7-2 with TRBJ1-2; D may be TRBD1 (5 bases). In germline, CDR1 is SGHTA, CDR2 FQGNSA. This CDR3 region has 13 residues. Trimming left V 0 bases short and J 6 bases short, with 8 bases between.

The chain has TRBV29-1 and TRBJ2-1, with 10 bases lining up with TRBD2. V lost 6 bases and J lost 4; bases outside the gene matches: 6. CDR3 length: 14 residues. The germline CDR1 and CDR2 sequences are SQVTM and ANQGSEA. CDR3 residues: CSVIPSGSYNEQFF. CDR3 bases: TGCAGCGTCATCCCTAGCGGGAGTTACAATGAGCAGTTCTTC.

This rearrangement joins TRBV4-1 to TRBJ2-3; 10 bases align to TRBD2. The CDR3 has 17 residues. CDR1 is MGHRA and CDR2 is YSYEKL in the germline V gene. The trim removed 0 bases at V and 0 bases at J, leaving 3 bases unmatched. Here the CDR3 DNA reads TGCGCCAGCAGCCAAGATCATAGCGGGGGGAGCACAGATACGCAGTATTTT. Translating gives CASSQDHSGGSTDTQYF.

The V call is TRBV5-1, the J call TRBJ1-4; the D gene is possibly TRBD1 (6 bases). With 4 bases removed from V and 4 bases from J, the gap between germline ends came to 11 bases. The V gene's germline CDR1 is SGHRS and CDR2 YFSETQ. The CDR3 sequence is 14 residues long. The CDR3 DNA sequence: TGCGCCAGCAGCCCGGACAGCTATAATGAAAAACTGTTTTTT. Its protein product is CASSPDSYNEKLFF.

V usage is TRBV7-2 and J usage is TRBJ1-1; 7 positions agree with TRBD1. Per the germline V gene, CDR1 is SGHTA and CDR2 is FQGNSA. CDR3 size: 16 residues. J was trimmed by 1 base and V by 5 bases; bases with no gene match: 10. The CDR3 DNA follows: TGTGCCAGCAGCCCCGAAGCGGACAGGAGGAACACTGAAGCTTTCTTT. Its protein is CASSPEADRRNTEAFF.

The rearrangement links TRBV15 to TRBJ1-3; D unresolved. The V gene lost 8 bases and the J gene lost 0 bases, with 11 bases spanning the gap. CDR3 size: 14 residues. Germline V gene data show CDR1 as LNHNV and CDR2 as YYDKDF (reference sequence). The CDR3, as DNA: TGTGCCACCCGGGAAGATCTCTCTGGAAACACCATATATTTT. Its protein is CATREDLSGNTIYF.

The chain combines TRBV15 with TRBJ2-1; 7 nucleotides agree with TRBD2. Trimming removed 1 base from V and 7 bases from J; junction bases left unmatched: 7. The CDR3 runs to 15 residues. Germline V gene data show CDR1 as LNHNV and CDR2 as YYDKDF (reference sequence). The CDR3 sequence is CATSRAREGRNEQFF. The CDR3 coding sequence is TGTGCCACCAGCAGAGCGAGGGAGGGCCGAAATGAGCAGTTCTTC.

This chain links TRBV2 with TRBJ2-1; no definite D call. The CDR3 consists of 13 residues. The V gene lost 5 bases and the J gene lost 5 bases, with 10 bases spanning the gap. Germline values: CDR1 SNHLY, CDR2 FYNNEI. DNA for the CDR3: TGTGCCAGCAGTTCCTTGGCTGACAATGAGCAGTTCTTC. Its translation is CASSSLADNEQFF.

V usage is TRBV6-5 and J usage is TRBJ1-4; D is ambiguous. The CDR3 is 15 residues long. V shed 5 bases and J shed 3 bases, with 13 bases lying between them. Germline V CDR1 and CDR2: MNHEY, SVGAGI. The CDR3 loop is CASSPRRGSNEKLFF. The CDR3 DNA reads TGTGCCAGCAGTCCTCGGCGCGGCTCTAATGAAAAACTGTTTTTT.

This clone was observed a few times. The CDR3 DNA sequence: TGTGCCTGGTACCCTTCTAGCGGGGACAATGAGCAGTTCTTC. Translating it yields CAWYPSSGDNEQFF. The rearrangement links TRBV30 to TRBJ2-1; 9 bases align to TRBD2. This CDR3 contains 14 residues. CDR1 is GTSNPN and CDR2 is SVGIG in the germline V gene (reference sequence). With 5 bases clipped from V and 5 bases from J, the junction kept 7 bases outside the gene matches.

The rearrangement links TRBV27 to TRBJ1-4; 9 nucleotides line up with TRBD1. Germline V lookup: CDR1 MNHEY, CDR2 SMNVEV (reference sequence). This CDR3 contains 12 residues. With 5 bases clipped from V and 10 bases from J, the junction kept 2 bases outside the gene matches. CDR3 in DNA: TGTGCCAGCAGTACGACAGGGGGAAAACTGTTTTTT. Its translation is CASSTTGGKLFF. The full variable domain, completed using reference TRBV27 and TRBJ1-4, is EAQVTQNPRYLITVTGKKLTVTCSQNMNHEYMSWYRQDPGLGLRQIYYSMNVEVTDKGDVPEGYKVSRKEKRNFPLILESPSPNQTSLYFCASSTTGGKLFFGSGTQLSVL.

V gene TRBV24-1 combines with J gene TRBJ2-1; D is possibly TRBD2 (6 bases). The CDR3 has 13 amino acids. CDR1 is KGHDR, CDR2 SFDVKD, per germline. Trimming took off 9 bases at V and 8 bases at J, with 16 bases between the two ends. As DNA, the CDR3 is TGTGCCACCCAAAGACGGGAGACAGATGAGCAGTTCTTC. Protein: CATQRRETDEQFF.

The V call is TRBV7-3, the J call TRBJ2-1; D is perhaps TRBD2 (5 bases). Germline CDR1 SGHTA, CDR2 FQGTGA. Trimming shortened V by 5 bases and J by 9 bases, and 11 bases separated the two germline ends. CDR3 length equals 12 residues. For the CDR3, the DNA is TGTGCCAGCAGCGCAGGAGGAGGTGAGCAGTTCTTC. This gives the protein CASSAGGGEQFF.